This T cell receptor (beta chain) derives from a study of regulatory T cells in long-lasting Graves disease. Germline assignment: CDR1 KGHSH and CDR2 LQKENI. The V gene end was trimmed by 3 bases and the J gene end by 6 bases; junction bases not matched to a gene: 3. This CDR3 is built from 13 residues. Described time point: newly diagnosed GD, antithyroid drugs for less than 3 months. From PBMCs, RNA was extracted and then used to make the TCR library. In Xi'an, China, an endocrinology department was the source of patients. The collection involved drawing approximately 9 milliliters of peripheral blood into EDTA tubes. To make TCR beta libraries, researchers used iRepertoire HTBI primers and Arm-PCR of CDR3 regions. Authors' data handling: From all samples, identification returned approximately 14 TRBJ and just over 60 TRBV segments. A single record per CDR3 protein comes from TCRdb applying MiXCR to the multiplex PCR reads. V and J calls and clone size were set by TCRdb, not the authors. Of 400,000 to 550,000 distinct CDR3 sequences in the sample, approximately 16% were seen once.

This clonotype was observed at least ten times. This sample also belongs to another study, concerning T cells in Graves' hyperthyroidism and ophthalmopathy. That paper adds: First-round RT-PCR with HTBI primers amplified the TCR CDR3 region.

Here the sequenced sample was peripheral blood mononuclear cells (PBMCs), taken at new diagnosis, from a patient treated with antithyroid drugs. The chain is built from TRBV18 and TRBJ1-1; 8 positions match TRBD1. This TCR was recovered from a woman younger than 45 with Graves disease. The CDR3 loop is CASSPTGDAEAFF. The DNA of the CDR3 is TGTGCCAGCTCACCGACAGGGGATGCTGAAGCTTTCTTT.